This entry concerns a single TCR beta chain. The junction departs from germline at one end; a sequencing error may be responsible. This entry belongs to a study of blood T cell repertoires in COVID-19. Study overall: COVID-19 samples collected from the United States, Italy and Spain covered acute and convalescent phases. T cells, B-cell-depleted T cells, or PBMCs provided the cDNA or gDNA that served as material.

Per the original methods: It was from reference gene primer amplification that nucleated cell counts were estimated. Repertoires were generated with immunoSEQ multiplex PCR, while TCRdb's copy carries only in-frame clones and drops some. V and J calls plus clone size are reproduced from that table; the DNA served to infer D and trimming. This sample yields 120,000 to 150,000 clones, of which about 80% are seen a single time; roughly 3.5% belongs to the top ten. The sequence was obtained from a man aged 55 to 70 with acute or convalescent COVID-19. The sequenced sample consisted of peripheral blood.

CDR3 residues: CASSLETGPNQSQHF. The CDR3 nucleotides read TGTGCCAGCAGCTTGGAGACAGGGCCCAATCAGTCCCAGCATTTT. V usage is TRBV5-5 and J usage is TRBJ1-5, with 7 nucleotides matching TRBD1. The CDR3 covers 15 residues. In germline, CDR1 is SGHKS, CDR2 YYEKEE (reference sequence).